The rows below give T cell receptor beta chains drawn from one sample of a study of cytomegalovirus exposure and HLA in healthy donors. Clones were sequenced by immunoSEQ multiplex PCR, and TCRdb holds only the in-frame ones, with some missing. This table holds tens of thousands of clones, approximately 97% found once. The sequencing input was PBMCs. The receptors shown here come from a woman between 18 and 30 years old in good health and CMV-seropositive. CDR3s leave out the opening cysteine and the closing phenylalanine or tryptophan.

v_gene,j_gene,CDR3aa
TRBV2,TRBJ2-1,ASSRLAGDISEQF
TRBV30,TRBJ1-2,AWSRGRGDYGYT
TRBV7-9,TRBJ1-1,ASSPQQGNTEAF
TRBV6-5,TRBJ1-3,ASIGVGNTIY
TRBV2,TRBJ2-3,ASRELAGATQY
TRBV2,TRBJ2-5,ASSVRDSQETQY
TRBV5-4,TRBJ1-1,ASSPFTGQLNTEAF
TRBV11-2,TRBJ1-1,ASSHLAGVNFLNTEAF
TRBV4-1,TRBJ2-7,ASSQGRDSAYEQY
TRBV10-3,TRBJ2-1,AITSGTSVYNEQF
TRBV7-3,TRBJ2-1,ASSSLSYNEQF
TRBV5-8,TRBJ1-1,ASLRTGATEAF
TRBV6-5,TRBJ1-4,ASSGQGREKLF
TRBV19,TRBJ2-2,ASSSSGANTGELF
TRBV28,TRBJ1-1,ALKGRLGTEAF
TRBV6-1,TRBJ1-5,ASSDRQGALLLYQPQH
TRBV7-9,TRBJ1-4,ASSLGSNEKLF
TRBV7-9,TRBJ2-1,ASSSSGGNEQF
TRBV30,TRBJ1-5,AYNDGVISNQPQH
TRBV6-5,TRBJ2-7,ASSLGQAPYEQY
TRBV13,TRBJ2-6,ASSSRRDRVSGANVLT
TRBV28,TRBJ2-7,ASSQRGRNYEQY
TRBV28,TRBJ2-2,ASSSGTVVGELF
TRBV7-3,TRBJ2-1,ASSLSGSSPYNEQF
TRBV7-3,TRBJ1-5,ASSKDTSPAQPQH
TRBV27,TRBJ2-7,ASSLVTSGTGNYEQY
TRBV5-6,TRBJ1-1,ASSLDRGFTEAF
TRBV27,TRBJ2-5,ASSLNSLAGGEETQY